Presented here are 16 T cell receptor beta chains from one specimen sequenced in a study of cytomegalovirus exposure and HLA in healthy donors. The PCR contained 60 Vbeta and 13 Jbeta primers. Data came from immunoSEQ multiplex PCR; TCRdb stores just in-frame clones and leaves some out. The data show 100,000 or so clones, around 75% seen once. The sequencing sample was made of PBMCs. These receptors all come from a woman aged 18 to 35 in good health and CMV-seropositive.

J is TRBJ1-1 and V is TRBV4-1, with D unresolved. Between the trimmed V and J ends, which lost 1 base and 1 base, there was a span of 10 bases. The CDR3 length is 15 residues. CDR1 is MGHRA and CDR2 is YSYEKL in the germline V gene. The CDR3 DNA reads as TGCGCCAGCAGCCAAGGGGAGGCCCCGAACACTGAAGCTTTCTTT. Encoded protein: CASSQGEAPNTEAFF.

This chain joins TRBV7-2 and TRBJ2-2; D may be TRBD1 (5 bases). The germline V gene has CDR1 SGHTA and CDR2 FQGNSA. The CDR3 totals 14 residues. Trimming took off 3 bases at V and 6 bases at J, with 11 bases between the two ends. CDR3 residues: CASSLQGKAGELFF. In nucleotides, the CDR3 is TGTGCCAGCAGCTTGCAGGGTAAAGCCGGGGAGCTGTTTTTT.

The chain has TRBV4-2 and TRBJ2-7; possible D gene TRBD2, 5 bases. The CDR3 has 13 residues. V lost 0 bases and J 2 bases, leaving 5 bases between the germline ends. The germline gives CDR1 LGHNA, CDR2 YNFKEQ. The CDR3 DNA sequence: TGTGCCAGCAGCCAAGAGGGAGCCTACGAGCAGTACTTC. As protein: CASSQEGAYEQYF.

This chain uses TRBV6-1 with TRBJ2-5, with D tentatively TRBD2 (6 bases). The ends were cut back, 7 bases at V and 4 bases at J, with 16 bases in the middle. This CDR3 region has 14 residues. The germline V gene has CDR1 MNHNS and CDR2 SASEGT. CDR3 amino acids: CASKITGAPETQYF. CDR3 DNA sequence: TGTGCCAGCAAAATCACGGGAGCCCCAGAGACCCAGTACTTC.

The chain links TRBV4-3 to TRBJ1-2; 7 nucleotides align to TRBD1. V shed 8 bases, J shed 0 bases, and the junction held 3 bases outside the gene matches. The CDR3 is made up of 13 amino acids. From germline, CDR1 is LGHNA and CDR2 YSLEER. The DNA of the CDR3 is TGCGCCAGCGGACAGGCGACTAACTATGGCTACACCTTC. Protein product: CASGQATNYGYTF.

The chain recombines TRBV7-8 with TRBJ1-2; 7 bases match TRBD1. The CDR3 is 14 residues long. Germline values: CDR1 SGHVS, CDR2 FQNEAQ. With V trimmed by 1 base and J by 5 bases, 4 bases remained unmatched. CDR3 sequence: CASSLGGTAYGYTF. The CDR3, as DNA: TGTGCCAGCAGCTTAGGGGGGACAGCTTATGGCTACACCTTC.

The chain links TRBV29-1 to TRBJ2-5; D gene uncertain. V was shortened by 4 bases and J by 0 bases, with 9 bases between the two germline ends. Per germline, CDR1 SQVTM and CDR2 ANQGSEA. This CDR3 spans 13 amino acids. CDR3: CSVVAPYQETQYF. The DNA of the CDR3 is TGCAGCGTTGTGGCACCCTACCAAGAGACCCAGTACTTC.

This clone has more than one count but fewer than ten. The rearrangement joins TRBV2 to TRBJ2-1; 12 nucleotides match TRBD2. Per germline, CDR1 SNHLY and CDR2 FYNNEI. The CDR3 is made up of 15 amino acids. The junction had 6 bases not matched to a gene; V was cut back by 4 bases and J by 8 bases. CDR3 coding DNA: TGTGCCAGCAGTGGGACTAGCGGGACTTGGGATGAGCAGTTCTTC. It translates to CASSGTSGTWDEQFF.

The sample holds a few counts of this clone. The V and J genes are TRBV19 and TRBJ1-2; 7 bases align to TRBD1. The junction had 9 bases not matched to a gene; V was cut back by 1 base and J by 7 bases. The CDR3 contains 15 residues. Per the germline V gene, CDR1 is LNHDA and CDR2 is SQIVND (reference sequence). CDR3 DNA: TGTGCCAGTAGTATAGCCGCCGACAGGGTTATTGGCTACACCTTC. Protein: CASSIAADRVIGYTF.

The chain has TRBV6-5 and TRBJ1-2, with D unclear. This CDR3 has 14 amino acids. Trimming removed 2 bases at V and 2 bases at J, with 9 bases between. The germline V gene has CDR1 MNHEY and CDR2 SVGAGI. DNA for the CDR3: TGTGCCAGCAGTTACCAGGCGTTCAACTATGGCTACACCTTC. The encoded protein is CASSYQAFNYGYTF.

The chain uses TRBV5-6 and TRBJ2-7; TRBD1 matches at 10 bases. The CDR3 runs 16 residues. Trimming took 3 bases from V and 4 from J; bases not matched to a gene: 10. From germline, CDR1 is SGHDT and CDR2 YYEEEE. This chain's CDR3 is CASSSVAGTGDYEQYF. The CDR3 DNA reads TGTGCCAGCAGCTCAGTGGCCGGGACAGGGGATTACGAGCAGTACTTC. The whole variable domain, filled in from reference TRBV5-6 and TRBJ2-7, reads DAGVTQSPTHLIKTRGQQVTLRCSPKSGHDTVSWYQQALGQGPQFIFQYYEEEERQRGNFPDRFSGHQFPNYSSELNVNALLLGDSALYLCASSSVAGTGDYEQYFGPGTRLTVT.

The J gene is TRBJ2-7, the V gene TRBV28; a possible D gene is TRBD2 (5 bases). This CDR3 region has 14 residues. Germline V lookup: CDR1 MDHEN, CDR2 SYDVKM. The V end was cut by 2 bases, the J end by 3 bases, with 11 bases between. The CDR3 DNA reads as TGTGCCAGCAGTTTACGACGGACTTTCTACGAGCAGTACTTC. It specifies CASSLRRTFYEQYF.

In its sample, this clone was seen a few times. The V call is TRBV29-1, the J call TRBJ1-1; D is perhaps TRBD1 (6 bases). Trimming took off 6 bases at V and 6 bases at J, with 14 bases between the two ends. This CDR3 is built from 12 residues. Per the germline V gene, CDR1 is SQVTM and CDR2 is ANQGSEA. CDR3 sequence reads: CSVLRGGPEAFF. The CDR3 coding sequence is TGCAGCGTCCTTCGCGGGGGGCCTGAAGCTTTCTTT. The complete variable domain, with remaining parts taken from reference TRBV29-1 and TRBJ1-1, reads SAVISQKPSRDICQRGTSLTIQCQVDSQVTMMFWYRQQPGQSLTLIATANQGSEATYESGFVIDKFPISRPNLTFSTLTVSNMSPEDSSIYLCSVLRGGPEAFFGQGTRLTVV.

CDR3 DNA sequence: TGTGCCAGCAGCCTGAGCGTGGAGCAGTTCTTC. This encodes CASSLSVEQFF. The V gene is TRBV7-2, the J gene TRBJ2-1, with no clear D. Trimming removed 5 bases from V and 10 bases from J, with 9 bases in between. The CDR3 is 11 residues long. Per the germline V gene, CDR1 is SGHTA and CDR2 is FQGNSA.

This clone was observed a handful of times. The V call is TRBV5-1, the J call TRBJ2-6, with D uncertain. The CDR3 is 14 residues long. Trimming removed 5 bases from V and 1 base from J, with 7 bases in between. Per germline, CDR1 SGHRS and CDR2 YFSETQ. CDR3 protein: CASSTVSGANVLTF. CDR3 nucleotides: TGCGCCAGCAGTACGGTGTCTGGGGCCAACGTCCTGACTTTC.

This clone was found a few times. V gene TRBV25-1 combines with J gene TRBJ1-2, with 10 bases identical to TRBD1. This CDR3 is 12 amino acids long. J lost 10 bases, V lost 5 bases, and 4 bases had no gene match. Germline CDR1 is MGHDK and CDR2 is SYGVNS. The CDR3 sequence is CASSWDRGHYTF. The CDR3 region has the DNA TGTGCCAGCAGTTGGGACAGGGGTCACTACACCTTC.